The clone carrying this T cell receptor (beta chain) has at least ten counts. The antigen remains unidentified. These data are taken from a study of T cell repertoires in cytomegalovirus infection. In TCRdb, the reads were re-called with MiXCR into one record per CDR3 protein. The sample holds almost 500,000 distinct CDR3 sequences; about 11% are singletons and the top ten take around 9.6%. Study-wide results and limits: Adding up the frequency of public TCR beta families identified people who carried CMV plus the relevant HLA. It was HLA-C-restricted CMV-specific TCR beta clonotypes that dominated the response ex vivo.

The V segment lost 5 bases and the J segment 3 bases; nucleotides outside the gene matches: 9. The CDR3 has 15 residues. This clonotype was obtained from a human donor in good health (CMV status not recorded). Some clones in this sample may be carry-over from other donors' samples. The material sequenced was PBMCs. The chain recombines TRBV12-3 or TRBV12-4 with TRBJ1-1; TRBD1 matches at 7 bases. CDR3 protein: CASSQAGTAYTEAFF. In DNA, the CDR3 is TGTGCCAGCAGTCAAGCCGGGACAGCTTACACTGAAGCTTTCTTT.